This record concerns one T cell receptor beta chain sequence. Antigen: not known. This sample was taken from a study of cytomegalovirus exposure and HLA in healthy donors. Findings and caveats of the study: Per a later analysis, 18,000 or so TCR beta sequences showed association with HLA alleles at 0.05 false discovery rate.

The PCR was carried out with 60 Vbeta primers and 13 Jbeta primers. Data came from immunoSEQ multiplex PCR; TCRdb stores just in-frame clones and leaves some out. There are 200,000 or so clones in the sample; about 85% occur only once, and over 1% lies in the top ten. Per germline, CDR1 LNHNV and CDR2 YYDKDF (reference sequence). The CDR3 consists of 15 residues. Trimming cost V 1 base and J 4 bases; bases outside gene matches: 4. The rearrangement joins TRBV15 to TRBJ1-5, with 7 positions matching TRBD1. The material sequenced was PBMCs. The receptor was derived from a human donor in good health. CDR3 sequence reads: CATSRGDRSNQPQHF. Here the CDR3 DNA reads TGTGCCACCAGCAGAGGGGACAGATCAAATCAGCCCCAGCATTTT.